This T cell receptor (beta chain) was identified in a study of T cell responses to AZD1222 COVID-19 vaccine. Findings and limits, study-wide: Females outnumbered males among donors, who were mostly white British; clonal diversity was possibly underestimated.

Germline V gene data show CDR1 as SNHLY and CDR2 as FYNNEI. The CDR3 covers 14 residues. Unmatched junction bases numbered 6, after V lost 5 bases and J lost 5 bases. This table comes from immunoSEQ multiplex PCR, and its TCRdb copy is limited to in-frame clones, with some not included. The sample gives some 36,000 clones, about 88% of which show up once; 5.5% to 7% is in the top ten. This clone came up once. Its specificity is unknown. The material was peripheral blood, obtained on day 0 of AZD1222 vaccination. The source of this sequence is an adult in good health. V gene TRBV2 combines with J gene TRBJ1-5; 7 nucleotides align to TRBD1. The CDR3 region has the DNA TGTGCCAGCAGTCAAACAGGGGAGGATCAGCCCCAGCATTTT. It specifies CASSQTGEDQPQHF.